Listed below are T cell receptor beta chains from one sample, sequenced in a study of Graves' ophthalmopathy and Graves' hyperthyroidism. MiXCR, run by TCRdb on the multiplex PCR reads, gives a single entry per CDR3 protein. The sample lists hundreds of thousands of distinct CDR3 sequences, about 20% seen once, with around 6.5% in the top ten. The sequencing sample was made of peripheral blood. Receptor source: a woman younger than 30 with stable Graves' hyperthyroidism. Some clones in this sample may be carry-over from other donors' samples. Each CDR3 is given with its conserved first and last residue.

>TRBV12-3/TRBV12-4|TRBJ1-3
CASSLSGATSGNTIYF
>TRBV18|TRBJ1-3
CASSNNYHSGNTIYF
>TRBV27|TRBJ1-3
CASSPQGSSGNTIYF
>TRBV4-1|TRBJ2-2
CASSLLGGGELFF
>TRBV12-3/TRBV12-4|TRBJ2-7
CASSFQLAGVSYEQYF
>TRBV2|TRBJ2-7
CASSEFARIQGGYEQYF
>TRBV6-4|TRBJ2-5
CASSDWVVRPQETQYF
>TRBV2|TRBJ2-5
CATSMGLKETQYF
>TRBV6-5|TRBJ1-3
CASSYSPGYGNTIYF
>TRBV9|TRBJ1-2
CASSPRGLPGPGYTF
>TRBV20-1|TRBJ1-1
CSAYGLTNTEAFF
>TRBV6-2/TRBV6-3|TRBJ2-7
CASSYLDSNFLREQYF
>TRBV2|TRBJ2-7
CASSEAKDLAYF
>TRBV6-1|TRBJ2-7
CASSEVSGMNEQYF
>TRBV30|TRBJ1-5
CAWSFGYRGAENQPQHF
>TRBV11-1|TRBJ2-3
CASSSQAGGSTDTQYF